This T cell receptor beta chain stems from a study of CD4+ T cells in melanoma. Whole-study findings and limits: CD8+ T cell, macrophage and B cell function reportedly correlated with neoantigen-specific CD4+ T cells.

Germline CDR1 and CDR2: SGHDT and YYEEEE. Trimming left V 3 bases short and J 7 bases short, with 8 bases between. This CDR3 has 13 amino acids. The repertoire was sequenced with immunoSEQ multiplex PCR; TCRdb's copy has only in-frame clones and lacks some. The sample records 7,000 to 9,500 clones, about 72% being singletons. The count of this clone is one. Its specificity is not known. The V gene is TRBV5-6, the J gene TRBJ1-6; no clear D gene. Sequenced: cells from a culture (not recorded whether cultured in vitro). The TCR sequence derives from a human donor with melanoma. DNA of the CDR3: TGTGCCAGCAGCTCGGCCCCCAATTCACCCCTCCACTTT. It specifies CASSSAPNSPLHF.